One sample yielded the 2 T cell receptor beta chains listed below, sequenced in a study of T-cell reconstitution after alpha-beta-depleted transplantation in children. Library preparation (for TCRbeta) was performed with unique molecular identifiers. Each CDR3 protein is one row after TCRdb ran MiXCR on the PCR reads. The sample yields about 230,000 distinct CDR3 sequences, around 9.7% seen once. Material: PBMCs from the stem cell graft donor, obtained from the stem cell graft. These receptors were taken from a human donor who donated a stem cell graft to a child with SCID.

This clonotype was detected ten times or more. The chain uses TRBV11-2 and TRBJ2-7; D gene uncertain. This CDR3 spans 15 amino acids. The V gene lost 1 base and the J gene lost 6 bases, with 16 bases spanning the gap. Germline values: CDR1 SGHAT, CDR2 FQNNGV. The CDR3 loop is CASSLVSGFSREQYF. As DNA, the CDR3 is TGTGCCAGCAGCTTAGTATCAGGATTCTCGCGCGAGCAGTACTTC.

This clonotype was observed many times. The CDR3 spells CASSLGSPTQYF. CDR3 sequence (DNA): TGTGCCAGCAGTTTAGGCAGCCCGACCCAGTACTTC. The chain couples TRBV12-3 or TRBV12-4 to TRBJ2-5; no clear D. The CDR3 is 12 amino acids. The ends were cut back, 1 base at V and 7 bases at J, with 7 bases in the middle.